These 18 T cell receptor beta chains share one sample of origin, sequenced in a study of cytomegalovirus exposure and HLA in healthy donors. This PCR relied on a set of 60 Vbeta primers and 13 Jbeta primers. This table comes from immunoSEQ multiplex PCR, and its TCRdb copy is limited to in-frame clones, with some not included. The sample consists of 180,000 or so clones, more than 75% of them appearing once. The sample consisted of PBMCs. The receptors stem from a woman aged 25 to 39 in good health and CMV-seropositive.

The genes are TRBV4-3 and TRBJ1-1; D gene ambiguous. The CDR3 length is 15 residues. Trimming cost V 0 bases and J 0 bases, with 8 bases left between them. Per germline, CDR1 LGHNA and CDR2 YSLEER. For the CDR3, the DNA is TGCGCCAGCAGCCAAGATTGGAGGGTGAACACTGAAGCTTTCTTT. The encoded protein is CASSQDWRVNTEAFF.

The chain couples TRBV9 to TRBJ2-1, with 7 nucleotides matching TRBD1. The CDR3 covers 15 residues. Germline values: CDR1 SGDLS, CDR2 YYNGEE. J gave up 2 bases and V 1 base, and 3 bases lay outside the gene matches. The CDR3 DNA sequence: TGTGCCAGCAGCGTATTCGGGACAGCCTACAATGAGCAGTTCTTC. It is translated as CASSVFGTAYNEQFF.

V is TRBV12-5 and J is TRBJ2-2; 11 bases are shared with TRBD2. From germline, CDR1 is LGHNT and CDR2 FRNRAP. V lost 6 bases to trimming and J lost 8 bases; unmatched junction nucleotides: 11. The CDR3 contains 16 residues. CDR3 sequence: CASGLRLAGRVGELFF. The CDR3 coding sequence is TGTGCTAGTGGCCTCAGACTAGCGGGGCGGGTAGGGGAGCTGTTTTTT.

V usage is TRBV7-8 and J usage is TRBJ1-5, with 9 nucleotides matching TRBD1. There are 15 residues in the CDR3. V shed 5 bases, J shed 7 bases, and the junction held 9 bases outside the gene matches. Looked up from germline, CDR1 is SGHVS and CDR2 is FQNEAQ. The CDR3 sequence: CASSPRGDRDQPQHF. In nucleotides, the CDR3 is TGTGCCAGCAGCCCGCGGGGGGACAGGGACCAGCCCCAGCATTTT.

This clone has just one count. The rearrangement uses TRBV27 and TRBJ2-7; 7 nucleotides match TRBD1. Germline assignment: CDR1 MNHEY and CDR2 SMNVEV (reference sequence). The length of the CDR3 is 14 residues. After removal of 3 bases from V and 5 bases from J, the junction contained 7 bases not matched to a gene. The CDR3 loop reads CASSFRGGTNEQYF. The CDR3 coding sequence is TGTGCCAGCAGTTTTAGAGGGGGCACGAACGAGCAGTACTTC.

The chain has TRBV11-3 and TRBJ2-1, with 14 nucleotides matching TRBD2. The J segment lost 10 bases and the V segment lost 3 bases, leaving 14 bases of the junction unmatched. From germline, CDR1 is SGHNT and CDR2 YENEEA. CDR3 length: 18 amino acids. This chain's CDR3 is CASSFAGTSGGLPREQFF. The CDR3 bases are TGTGCCAGCAGCTTCGCCGGGACTAGCGGGGGCCTACCCCGGGAGCAGTTCTTC. The variable domain in full, with the rest retrieved from reference TRBV11-3 and TRBJ2-1, is EAGVVQSPRYKIIEKKQPVAFWCNPISGHNTLYWYLQNLGQGPELLIRYENEEAVDDSQLPKDRFSAERLKGVDSTLKIQPAELGDSAVYLCASSFAGTSGGLPREQFFGPGTRLTVL.

The rearrangement joins TRBV5-5 to TRBJ2-7; 7 nucleotides align to TRBD2. The germline V gene encodes CDR1 SGHKS and CDR2 YYEKEE (reference sequence). J gave up 2 bases and V 2 bases, and 7 bases lay outside the gene matches. This CDR3 spans 15 amino acids. This CDR3 reads CASSFPRGVAYEQYF. In DNA, the CDR3 is TGTGCCAGCAGCTTCCCTCGGGGGGTGGCCTACGAGCAGTACTTC.

The genes are TRBV11-3 and TRBJ2-1, with TRBD2 matching 7 bases. With V trimmed by 5 bases and J by 8 bases, 12 bases remained unmatched. The CDR3 extends over 15 amino acids. The V gene's germline CDR1 is SGHNT and CDR2 YENEEA. CDR3 sequence reads: CASSPRTSGMDEQFF. In DNA form, the CDR3 reads TGTGCCAGCAGCCCCAGGACCAGCGGGATGGATGAGCAGTTCTTC.

This chain links TRBV30 with TRBJ1-5; no definite D call. The CDR3 runs 13 residues. The V gene's germline CDR1 is GTSNPN and CDR2 SVGIG (reference sequence). V lost 0 bases, J lost 4 bases, and 7 bases lay in between. CDR3 amino acids: CAWSVAGNQPQHF. DNA for the CDR3: TGTGCCTGGAGTGTGGCGGGGAATCAGCCCCAGCATTTT.

This clone has just a few counts. The chain combines TRBV5-6 with TRBJ2-5; a weak D match, TRBD2 (6 bases). The germline gives CDR1 SGHDT, CDR2 YYEEEE. Trimming removed 0 bases at V and 3 bases at J, with 15 bases between. This CDR3 has 16 residues. The CDR3 region is CASSLEAQEGKETQYF. DNA of the CDR3: TGTGCCAGCAGCTTGGAGGCACAGGAGGGTAAAGAGACCCAGTACTTC.

This sequence joins TRBV29-1 and TRBJ1-5; D is perhaps TRBD1 (5 bases). The CDR3 sequence is 14 residues long. CDR1 SQVTM and CDR2 ANQGSEA come from the germline V gene. The CDR3 DNA follows: TGCAGTGTCCTTGTGGGGGGTGGAAATCAGCCCCAGCATTTT. Amino acid sequence: CSVLVGGGNQPQHF. Using reference TRBV29-1 and TRBJ1-5 for the parts outside the CDR3, the full variable domain is SAVISQKPSRDICQRGTSLTIQCQVDSQVTMMFWYRQQPGQSLTLIATANQGSEATYESGFVIDKFPISRPNLTFSTLTVSNMSPEDSSIYLCSVLVGGGNQPQHFGDGTRLSIL.

This chain connects TRBV7-2 to TRBJ1-6, with 7 nucleotides matching TRBD1. After removal of 4 bases from V and 0 bases from J, the junction contained 6 bases not matched to a gene. CDR3 length: 17 residues. Germline CDR1 is SGHTA and CDR2 is FQGNSA. The CDR3 reads CASSSWTGSSYNSPLHF. The CDR3 DNA follows: TGTGCCAGCAGCTCGTGGACAGGCAGCTCCTATAATTCACCCCTCCACTTT.

The chain links TRBV5-1 to TRBJ2-5; unclear D gene. Trimming took off 3 bases at V and 5 bases at J, with 11 bases between the two ends. Looked up from germline, CDR1 is SGHRS and CDR2 is YFSETQ. The CDR3 contains 13 residues. CDR3 in amino acids: CASSSGTRETQYF. The CDR3 DNA reads TGCGCCAGCAGCTCCGGTACCCGGGAGACCCAGTACTTC.

V gene TRBV28 combines with J gene TRBJ1-6; D remains unclear. Trimming removed 5 bases at V and 7 bases at J, with 12 bases between. There are 14 residues in the CDR3. Germline V gene data show CDR1 as MDHEN and CDR2 as SYDVKM. The CDR3 DNA is TGTGCCAGCAGTCCCTCAGGCCGGAATTCACCCCTCCACTTT. The encoded protein is CASSPSGRNSPLHF. Filled out from reference TRBV28 and TRBJ1-6, the complete variable domain reads DVKVTQSSRYLVKRTGEKVFLECVQDMDHENMFWYRQDPGLGLRLIYFSYDVKMKEKGDIPEGYSVSREKKERFSLILESASTNQTSMYLCASSPSGRNSPLHFGNGTRLTVT.

The chain is built from TRBV19 and TRBJ1-6; D ambiguous. Germline CDR1 is LNHDA and CDR2 is SQIVND (reference sequence). CDR3 length: 15 residues. The germline V and J ends were trimmed by 4 bases and 8 bases, with 15 bases remaining between them. CDR3 protein: CASSTNRGSDSPLHF. The DNA for the CDR3 is TGTGCCAGTAGTACCAACCGGGGTTCGGATTCACCCCTCCACTTT.

The genes are TRBV28 and TRBJ1-2; D might be TRBD1 (5 bases). V lost 6 bases to trimming and J lost 8 bases, with 13 bases between them. Germline-derived CDR1 and CDR2 are MDHEN and SYDVKM. The CDR3 covers 12 residues. The CDR3 region is CASRLGGVGYTF. As DNA, the CDR3 is TGTGCCAGCAGGCTCGGGGGGGTGGGCTACACCTTC.

This chain connects TRBV11-3 to TRBJ2-7; 9 bases match TRBD1. CDR3 length equals 14 residues. In germline, CDR1 is SGHNT, CDR2 YENEEA. V was clipped by 7 bases and J by 7 bases; unmatched bases: 11. The CDR3 protein is CASKPGQGLGEQYF. The CDR3 bases are TGTGCCAGCAAGCCGGGACAGGGTCTAGGGGAGCAGTACTTC.

The chain carries TRBV27 and TRBJ2-7; unclear D gene. This CDR3 has 12 amino acids. The ends were cut back, 4 bases at V and 5 bases at J, with 9 bases in the middle. The germline gives CDR1 MNHEY, CDR2 SMNVEV (reference sequence). CDR3 sequence: CASSSEPHEQYF. The DNA for the CDR3 is TGTGCCAGCAGTTCCGAGCCCCACGAGCAGTACTTC.